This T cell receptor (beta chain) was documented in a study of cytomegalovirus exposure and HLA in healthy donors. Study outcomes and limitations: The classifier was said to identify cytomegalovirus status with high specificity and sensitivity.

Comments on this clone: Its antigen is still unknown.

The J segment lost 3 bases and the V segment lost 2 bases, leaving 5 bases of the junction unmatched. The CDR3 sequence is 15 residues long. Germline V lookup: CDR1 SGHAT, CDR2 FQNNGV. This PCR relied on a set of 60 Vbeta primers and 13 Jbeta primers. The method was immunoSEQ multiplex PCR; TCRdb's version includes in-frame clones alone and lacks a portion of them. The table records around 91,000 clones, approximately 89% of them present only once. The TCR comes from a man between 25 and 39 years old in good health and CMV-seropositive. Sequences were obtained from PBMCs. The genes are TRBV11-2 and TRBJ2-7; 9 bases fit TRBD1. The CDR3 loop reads CASSLFGTGIYEQYF. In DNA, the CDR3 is TGTGCCAGCAGCTTATTTGGGACAGGGATCTACGAGCAGTACTTC.